The 5 T cell receptor beta chains reported below all come from one sample, sequenced in a study of blood T cell repertoires in COVID-19. Profiling relied on immunoSEQ multiplex PCR, and the TCRdb table lists in-frame clones only, not all of them. The data contain 200,000 to 250,000 clones, 80% to 90% of them singletons. The material sequenced was PBMCs or T cells enriched from blood (not recorded which). These receptors all come from a man between 18 and 29 years old with acute COVID-19.

The V call is TRBV2, the J call TRBJ1-5, with TRBD1 identical over 9 bases. V trimming: 6 bases; J trimming: 1 base; junction bases outside the gene matches: 1. Germline lookup yields CDR1 SNHLY and CDR2 FYNNEI. CDR3 length: 14 amino acids. The CDR3: CASSGTGSNQPQHF. The DNA for the CDR3 is TGTGCCAGCAGCGGGACAGGGAGCAATCAGCCCCAGCATTTT.

The rearrangement uses TRBV9 and TRBJ2-1, with a possible D match to TRBD2 (6 bases). CDR3 size: 15 residues. CDR1 and CDR2 (germline): SGDLS, YYNGEE. V was cut by 3 bases and J by 6 bases, with 16 bases left in between. CDR3 sequence: CASSAADGSFNEQFF. The CDR3 DNA sequence: TGTGCCAGCAGCGCTGCTGACGGGAGTTTCAATGAGCAGTTCTTC.

This clone was detected only a few times. The chain links TRBV7-9 to TRBJ2-7, with D perhaps matching TRBD1 (5 bases). Trimming removed 1 base at V and 6 bases at J, with 10 bases between. Germline loops: CDR1 SEHNR, CDR2 FQNEAQ (reference sequence). The CDR3 contains 13 residues. CDR3 DNA sequence: TGTGCCAGCAGCTTAGATGGGGCGCGCGAGCAGTACTTC. Translation gives CASSLDGAREQYF.

V and J are TRBV6-1 and TRBJ1-3; perhaps TRBD1 as D (5 bases). The germline gives CDR1 MNHNS, CDR2 SASEGT. This CDR3 is built from 15 residues. With 2 bases removed from V and 7 bases from J, the gap between germline ends came to 15 bases. The CDR3 protein is CASSETSEGANTIYF. Written as DNA, the CDR3 is TGTGCCAGCAGTGAAACGTCCGAAGGGGCCAACACCATATATTTT.

This chain uses TRBV5-8 with TRBJ2-5, with 8 bases identical to TRBD2. CDR3 length: 15 amino acids. J lost 3 bases, V lost 2 bases, and 6 bases had no gene match. The germline V gene has CDR1 SGHTS and CDR2 YDEGEE. CDR3 bases: TGTGCCAGCAGCTTCAGGGGAGCGGGAGAAGAGACCCAGTACTTC. Translation: CASSFRGAGEETQYF.